Below are 6 T cell receptor beta chains sequenced from a single sample in a study of T cells in localized non-small cell lung cancer. Sequencing was performed with immunoSEQ multiplex PCR; in TCRdb, only in-frame clones are kept and a portion is missing. The profile shows 31,000 or so clones, around 89% of them singletons. Specimen: peripheral blood, collected before any cancer treatment. The receptors originated from a woman between 35 and 75 years old with stage I lung adenocarcinoma.

The chain has TRBV13 and TRBJ1-3; D gene unclear. The germline CDR1 and CDR2 sequences are PRHDT and FYEKMQ (reference sequence). The V end lost 3 bases, the J end lost 0 bases, and 6 bases lay between the germline ends. The CDR3 consists of 14 residues. CDR3: CASSFRVSGNTIYF. CDR3 sequence (DNA): TGTGCCAGCAGCTTTAGGGTCTCTGGAAACACCATATATTTT.

V usage is TRBV27 and J usage is TRBJ1-1, with no clear D. Deletions cut 2 bases from V and 1 base from J, with 8 bases between. The V gene's germline CDR1 is MNHEY and CDR2 SMNVEV (reference sequence). CDR3 length equals 14 residues. CDR3 bases: TGTGCCAGCAGTTTAGGGGTTGAGAACACTGAAGCTTTCTTT. This translates into CASSLGVENTEAFF.

The chain recombines TRBV30 with TRBJ1-6; maybe TRBD1 (5 bases). Trimming left V 1 base short and J 8 bases short, with 9 bases between. The CDR3 totals 13 residues. Germline V gene lookup returns CDR1 GTSNPN and CDR2 SVGIG (reference sequence). CDR3 in amino acids: CAWSGQGYSPLHF. As DNA, the CDR3 is TGTGCCTGGAGTGGGCAGGGATATTCACCCCTCCACTTT.

The gene calls are TRBV18 and TRBJ1-3; 9 nucleotides line up with TRBD1. The V segment lost 3 bases and the J segment 2 bases; nucleotides outside the gene matches: 2. Germline lookup yields CDR1 KGHSH and CDR2 LQKENI. The CDR3 is 15 residues long. As DNA, the CDR3 is TGTGCCAGCTCACCGAGGACAGGGGCTGGAAACACCATATATTTT. Amino acid sequence: CASSPRTGAGNTIYF.

This rearrangement joins TRBV7-9 to TRBJ2-2; D ambiguous. Trimming took 3 bases from V and 4 from J, leaving 6 bases between them. The CDR3 runs 13 residues. From germline, CDR1 is SEHNR and CDR2 FQNEAQ (reference sequence). CDR3 DNA sequence: TGTGCCAGCAGCTTTTGGCTCACCGGGGAGCTGTTTTTT. As protein: CASSFWLTGELFF.

This clone was counted once. The chain is built from TRBV25-1 and TRBJ2-7; D is perhaps TRBD1 or TRBD2 (5 bases each). Germline-derived CDR1 and CDR2 are MGHDK and SYGVNS. The CDR3 contains 15 residues. Trimming took 1 base from V and 9 from J, leaving 19 bases between them. CDR3 nucleotides: TGTGCCAGCAGTGAATGGGGACCCTCTCCTACGACGCAGTACTTC. This gives the protein CASSEWGPSPTTQYF.